Listed below are T cell receptor beta chains from one sample, sequenced in a study of CD8 T cells in Susac syndrome. TCRdb analysed the immunoSEQ multiplex PCR reads with MiXCR anew, one entry per CDR3 protein. Of about 300,000 distinct CDR3 sequences listed, approximately 89% were seen once; the top ten hold roughly 0.2%. Sequenced: CD8+ T cells from PBMCs. The receptor set was obtained from a human donor with multiple sclerosis. CDR3s include the opening cysteine and the closing phenylalanine or tryptophan. D genes are given only for firm matches. Size tells how often a clone was seen (once, few, many) or the class of an expanded clone, and some rows leave it out.

J gene: TRBJ2-7; D gene: NA; V gene: TRBV20-1; clone size: few; CDR3 length: 15; CDR3 DNA: TGCAGTGCTAGCGACGCCGGCAGGGAGTATGGCGAGCAGTACTTC; CDR3 protein: CSASDAGREYGEQYF
J gene: TRBJ1-1; D gene: TRBD1; V gene: TRBV11-2; clone size: NA; CDR3 length: 16; CDR3 DNA: TGTGCCAGCAGCTCAACTGTCGAGGGGAGGGGGCTTTTTGCTTTCTTT; CDR3 protein: CASSSTVEGRGLFAFF
J gene: TRBJ1-5; D gene: NA; V gene: TRBV2; clone size: NA; CDR3 length: 13; CDR3 DNA: TGTGCCAGCACCGAGGGCGATGGGCAGCCCCAGCATTTT; CDR3 protein: CASTEGDGQPQHF
J gene: TRBJ1-1; D gene: NA; V gene: TRBV29-1; clone size: NA; CDR3 length: 12; CDR3 DNA: TGCAGCGTCCCCCGAGGGAACACTGAAGCTTTCTTT; CDR3 protein: CSVPRGNTEAFF
J gene: TRBJ1-2; D gene: NA; V gene: TRBV25-1; clone size: NA; CDR3 length: 12; CDR3 DNA: TGTGCCAGCAGTGAAGGGGGCTATGGCTACACCTTC; CDR3 protein: CASSEGGYGYTF
J gene: TRBJ2-1; D gene: TRBD2; V gene: TRBV4-3; clone size: NA; CDR3 length: 15; CDR3 DNA: TGCGCCAGCAGCCCCCGGACTAGCGGGATCGATGAGCAGTTCTTC; CDR3 protein: CASSPRTSGIDEQFF
J gene: TRBJ2-7; D gene: NA; V gene: TRBV7-3; clone size: NA; CDR3 length: 13; CDR3 DNA: TGTGCCAGCAGCCAAACCCCGGGATACGAGCAGTACTTC; CDR3 protein: CASSQTPGYEQYF
J gene: TRBJ1-2; D gene: TRBD1; V gene: TRBV2; clone size: NA; CDR3 length: 14; CDR3 DNA: TGTGCCAGCACCCCCGGACAGGGCAGTAGCGGCTACACCTTC; CDR3 protein: CASTPGQGSSGYTF
J gene: TRBJ2-7; D gene: NA; V gene: TRBV7-9; clone size: NA; CDR3 length: 13; CDR3 DNA: TGTGCCGGCAGCACGACAATCCCTCTCGAGCAGTACTTC; CDR3 protein: CAGSTTIPLEQYF
J gene: TRBJ2-5; D gene: NA; V gene: TRBV20-1; clone size: NA; CDR3 length: 16; CDR3 DNA: TGCAGTGCGCCCGGCCACCCCTACAGGGCCGAGGAGACCCAGTACTTC; CDR3 protein: CSAPGHPYRAEETQYF
J gene: TRBJ1-1; D gene: NA; V gene: TRBV18; clone size: NA; CDR3 length: 14; CDR3 DNA: TGTGCCAGCTCACCATACACGGTCGATTCTGAAGCTTTCTTT; CDR3 protein: CASSPYTVDSEAFF
J gene: TRBJ1-4; D gene: NA; V gene: TRBV7-9; clone size: NA; CDR3 length: 14; CDR3 DNA: TGTGCCAGCAGCTTCGGGACCGCTGGGGAAAAACTGGTTTTT; CDR3 protein: CASSFGTAGEKLVF
J gene: TRBJ2-7; D gene: NA; V gene: TRBV5-5; clone size: once; CDR3 length: 11; CDR3 DNA: TGTGCCAGCAGCCCGGGCTGGGAGCAGTACTTC; CDR3 protein: CASSPGWEQYF
J gene: TRBJ1-6; D gene: NA; V gene: TRBV2; clone size: NA; CDR3 length: 19; CDR3 DNA: TGTGCCAGCAGTCGTTACCCGACACCCTCGGATAGGTATAATTCACCCCTCCACTTT; CDR3 protein: CASSRYPTPSDRYNSPLHF
J gene: TRBJ2-1; D gene: TRBD2; V gene: TRBV6-6; clone size: NA; CDR3 length: 15; CDR3 DNA: TGTGCCAGCAGTCCGACTAGCGGGATTTTAAATGAGCAGTTCTTC; CDR3 protein: CASSPTSGILNEQFF
J gene: TRBJ1-1; D gene: NA; V gene: TRBV27; clone size: NA; CDR3 length: 12; CDR3 DNA: TGTGCCAGCACCGACAGGAACACTGAAGCTTTCTTT; CDR3 protein: CASTDRNTEAFF
J gene: TRBJ2-7; D gene: NA; V gene: TRBV28; clone size: NA; CDR3 length: 15; CDR3 DNA: TGTGCCAGCGAACCACGGGACAAGAGCTCCTACGAGCAGTACTTC; CDR3 protein: CASEPRDKSSYEQYF
J gene: TRBJ2-7; D gene: NA; V gene: TRBV7-8; clone size: NA; CDR3 length: 13; CDR3 DNA: TGTGCCAGCAGCTTAGCCAGGGATCACGAGCAGTACTTC; CDR3 protein: CASSLARDHEQYF
J gene: TRBJ1-2; D gene: TRBD1; V gene: TRBV9; clone size: NA; CDR3 length: 19; CDR3 DNA: TGTGCCAGCAGCGTATCAGGACAGGGGGCGTTGTTTGGTGATTATGGCTACACCTTC; CDR3 protein: CASSVSGQGALFGDYGYTF
J gene: TRBJ2-1; D gene: NA; V gene: TRBV2; clone size: NA; CDR3 length: 13; CDR3 DNA: TGTGCCAGCAAGGAAGGCTCCTACAATGAGCAGTTCTTC; CDR3 protein: CASKEGSYNEQFF
J gene: TRBJ2-2; D gene: TRBD1; V gene: TRBV6-2/TRBV6-3; clone size: NA; CDR3 length: 15; CDR3 DNA: TGTGCCAGCAGAACCCTTGGACAGGAGACCGGGGAGCTGTTTTTT; CDR3 protein: CASRTLGQETGELFF
J gene: TRBJ2-1; D gene: NA; V gene: TRBV19; clone size: NA; CDR3 length: 15; CDR3 DNA: TGTGCCAGTAGTATAGATGGGGAGGCCTACAATGAGCAGTTCTTC; CDR3 protein: CASSIDGEAYNEQFF
J gene: TRBJ1-2; D gene: TRBD1; V gene: TRBV7-9; clone size: NA; CDR3 length: 16; CDR3 DNA: TGTGCCAGCAGCTTAGGTCCGGACAGGGGGACTGATGGCTACACCTTC; CDR3 protein: CASSLGPDRGTDGYTF
J gene: TRBJ1-5; D gene: TRBD1; V gene: TRBV2; clone size: NA; CDR3 length: 15; CDR3 DNA: TGTGCCAGCAGTGAAGAGGGGGCAGAAGATCAGCCCCAGCATTTT; CDR3 protein: CASSEEGAEDQPQHF
J gene: TRBJ1-5; D gene: NA; V gene: TRBV4-3; clone size: NA; CDR3 length: 15; CDR3 DNA: TGCGCCAGCACCCCATCCGCCTCCATCATACAGCCCCAGCATTTT; CDR3 protein: CASTPSASIIQPQHF
J gene: TRBJ2-7; D gene: NA; V gene: TRBV7-9; clone size: NA; CDR3 length: 19; CDR3 DNA: TGTGCCAGCAGCTTGGGGCCACATGGAGGTCTAGGTGGGAGTTACGAGCAGTACTTC; CDR3 protein: CASSLGPHGGLGGSYEQYF
J gene: TRBJ2-1; D gene: TRBD2; V gene: TRBV18; clone size: NA; CDR3 length: 14; CDR3 DNA: TGTGCCAGCTCATCCGGACTAGCGGTCGATGAGCAGTTCTTC; CDR3 protein: CASSSGLAVDEQFF
J gene: TRBJ1-5; D gene: TRBD1; V gene: TRBV30; clone size: NA; CDR3 length: 13; CDR3 DNA: TGTGCCTGGAGTACAGACAGGGATCAGCCCCAGCATTTT; CDR3 protein: CAWSTDRDQPQHF
J gene: TRBJ2-1; D gene: TRBD1; V gene: TRBV28; clone size: NA; CDR3 length: 17; CDR3 DNA: TGTGCCAGCAGTCCCCTAGGGGCAGGGGGCCCCTACAATGAGCAGTTCTTC; CDR3 protein: CASSPLGAGGPYNEQFF
J gene: TRBJ2-7; D gene: NA; V gene: TRBV7-3; clone size: NA; CDR3 length: 12; CDR3 DNA: TGTGCCAGCAGCTCCCAGGGCAACGAGCAGTACTTC; CDR3 protein: CASSSQGNEQYF
J gene: TRBJ2-1; D gene: TRBD1; V gene: TRBV6-2/TRBV6-3; clone size: NA; CDR3 length: 14; CDR3 DNA: TGTGCCAGCAGCACGGGACAGGGGGTTAGTGAGCAGTTCTTC; CDR3 protein: CASSTGQGVSEQFF
J gene: TRBJ1-1; D gene: NA; V gene: TRBV11-2; clone size: NA; CDR3 length: 14; CDR3 DNA: TGTGCCAGCAGCTTAGGGGCCCGAGGGACTGAAGCTTTCTTT; CDR3 protein: CASSLGARGTEAFF
J gene: TRBJ1-1; D gene: NA; V gene: TRBV7-8; clone size: NA; CDR3 length: 13; CDR3 DNA: TGTGCCAGCAGCGGGCAGGGGACCACTGAAGCTTTCTTT; CDR3 protein: CASSGQGTTEAFF
J gene: TRBJ2-7; D gene: TRBD2; V gene: TRBV7-9; clone size: NA; CDR3 length: 17; CDR3 DNA: TGTGCCAGCAGCTTGGTCGGGGGAGCGGGAGCTATCTACGAGCAGTACTTC; CDR3 protein: CASSLVGGAGAIYEQYF
J gene: TRBJ2-7; D gene: TRBD2; V gene: TRBV27; clone size: NA; CDR3 length: 15; CDR3 DNA: TGTGCCAGCAGTTTAGGGAGCGGGGTATACTACGAGCAGTACTTC; CDR3 protein: CASSLGSGVYYEQYF
J gene: TRBJ2-1; D gene: NA; V gene: TRBV4-2; clone size: NA; CDR3 length: 16; CDR3 DNA: TGTGCCAGCAGCCAAGAGGGGTCCACAGGTCTTAATGAGCAGTTCTTC; CDR3 protein: CASSQEGSTGLNEQFF
J gene: TRBJ2-1; D gene: NA; V gene: TRBV20-1; clone size: NA; CDR3 length: 15; CDR3 DNA: TGCAGTGCTGGAGGGGTTCGGGGCGACCCTAATGAGCAGTTCTTC; CDR3 protein: CSAGGVRGDPNEQFF
J gene: TRBJ2-7; D gene: NA; V gene: TRBV3-1; clone size: NA; CDR3 length: 16; CDR3 DNA: TGTGCCAGCAGCGTCCAGGGCGTGCCCTGGGCCTACGAGCAGTACTTC; CDR3 protein: CASSVQGVPWAYEQYF
J gene: TRBJ1-1; D gene: NA; V gene: TRBV5-1; clone size: NA; CDR3 length: 15; CDR3 DNA: TGCGCCAGCAGTTTCCCACAAGGGGATGACTCTGAAGCTTTCTTT; CDR3 protein: CASSFPQGDDSEAFF
J gene: TRBJ2-4; D gene: TRBD2; V gene: TRBV14; clone size: NA; CDR3 length: 16; CDR3 DNA: TGTGCCAGCAGCCAAGATGGGGAGGGGGCCAAAAACATTCAGTACTTC; CDR3 protein: CASSQDGEGAKNIQYF
J gene: TRBJ2-1; D gene: NA; V gene: TRBV7-8; clone size: NA; CDR3 length: 16; CDR3 DNA: TGTGCCAGCAGCTTAGCGGAGTGGGGGCTGGACAATGAGCAGTTCTTC; CDR3 protein: CASSLAEWGLDNEQFF
J gene: TRBJ2-7; D gene: NA; V gene: TRBV7-2; clone size: NA; CDR3 length: 16; CDR3 DNA: TGTGCCAGCAGCTTCCCTACCGGACAGCCGTCCTACGAGCAGTACTTC; CDR3 protein: CASSFPTGQPSYEQYF